A single sample gave rise to the 17 T cell receptor beta chains below, sequenced in a study of cytomegalovirus exposure and HLA in healthy donors. Both 60 Vbeta primers and 13 Jbeta primers went into the PCR. Assay used: immunoSEQ multiplex PCR; TCRdb lists only in-frame clones, some missing. The sample holds tens of thousands of clones, roughly 80% seen once. The sample was PBMCs. These receptors were obtained from a man between 18 and 29 years old in good health and CMV-seronegative.

This chain links TRBV6-5 with TRBJ2-3; 7 bases map to TRBD2. V lost 0 bases and J lost 3; bases outside the gene matches: 3. The CDR3 has 15 amino acids. Germline CDR1 MNHEY, CDR2 SVGAGI. The CDR3 region is CASSYSWEGTDTQYF. The CDR3 DNA reads TGTGCCAGCAGTTACTCATGGGAGGGGACAGATACGCAGTATTTT.

The table lists this clone with a few counts. This sequence joins TRBV7-9 and TRBJ2-1, with D unclear. Germline V gene lookup returns CDR1 SEHNR and CDR2 FQNEAQ (reference sequence). The CDR3 runs 14 residues. V lost 3 bases, J lost 7 bases, and 13 bases lay in between. CDR3 in amino acids: CASSFDFGYNEQFF. The CDR3 DNA sequence: TGTGCCAGCAGCTTCGACTTCGGCTATAATGAGCAGTTCTTC.

This clone was detected once. The J gene is TRBJ2-1, the V gene TRBV29-1; 8 bases agree with TRBD1. The germline CDR1 and CDR2 sequences are SQVTM and ANQGSEA. CDR3 length: 15 residues. The V gene end was trimmed by 5 bases and the J gene end by 7 bases; junction bases not matched to a gene: 13. CDR3 protein: CSVHPTGGLPNEQFF. The CDR3 DNA sequence: TGCAGCGTTCACCCCACAGGGGGATTACCGAATGAGCAGTTCTTC.

As concerns this clone: Distinct nucleotide sequences in the sample also encode this CDR3. This chain links TRBV6-5 with TRBJ1-1, with TRBD1 matching over 7 bases. CDR1 is MNHEY and CDR2 is SVGAGI in the germline V gene. V lost 0 bases, J lost 1 base, and 2 bases stayed unmatched. The CDR3 has 15 residues. The CDR3 DNA follows: TGTGCCAGCAGTTACTCTAACAGGGGGAACACTGAAGCTTTCTTT. Protein: CASSYSNRGNTEAFF.

The J gene is TRBJ1-3, the V gene TRBV7-9; 9 nucleotides agree with TRBD1. V was pared by 5 bases and J by 0 bases, with 5 bases of the junction left unmatched. CDR1 and CDR2 from the germline V gene are SEHNR and FQNEAQ (reference sequence). The CDR3 contains 16 residues. The CDR3 DNA follows: TGTGCCAGCAGCCCCGGGACAGGGAACTCTGGAAACACCATATATTTT. Its translation is CASSPGTGNSGNTIYF.

This clone was observed a handful of times. CDR3 loop: CASSEVAGTGGGEQYF. Written as DNA, the CDR3 is TGTGCCAGCAGTGAAGTAGCCGGGACAGGGGGCGGCGAGCAGTACTTC. This sequence joins TRBV6-1 and TRBJ2-7; 12 nucleotides line up with TRBD1. CDR3 length: 16 amino acids. Germline V gene sequence: CDR1 MNHNS, CDR2 SASEGT. The V gene end was trimmed by 1 base and the J gene end by 6 bases; junction bases not matched to a gene: 7.

The chain employs TRBV27 and TRBJ1-2; 10 bases line up with TRBD1. The ends lost 1 base at V and 8 bases at J; junction bases unmatched: 7. The CDR3 length is 15 residues. Germline values: CDR1 MNHEY, CDR2 SMNVEV (reference sequence). CDR3 in DNA: TGTGCCAGCAGTTTATACCTCGGGACAGGGGACGGCTACACCTTC. This translates into CASSLYLGTGDGYTF.

This sequence joins TRBV6-6 and TRBJ1-2, with TRBD1 matching 7 bases. Looked up from germline, CDR1 is MNHNY and CDR2 is SVGAGI (reference sequence). The CDR3 length is 13 residues. V lost 6 bases and J lost 3; bases outside the gene matches: 4. In nucleotides, the CDR3 is TGTGCCAGCAGCCTTACAGGGGACTATGGCTACACCTTC. Encoded protein: CASSLTGDYGYTF.

The chain carries TRBV27 and TRBJ2-7; 10 bases agree with TRBD2. The CDR3 is 15 amino acids. Looked up from germline, CDR1 is MNHEY and CDR2 is SMNVEV (reference sequence). V shed 6 bases and J 0 bases; nucleotides not matched to a gene: 5. DNA for the CDR3: TGTGCCAGCAGACCTGGACTAGCGGACTCCTACGAGCAGTACTTC. This encodes CASRPGLADSYEQYF.

V gene TRBV7-2 combines with J gene TRBJ1-6; 9 nucleotides agree with TRBD1. From germline, CDR1 is SGHTA and CDR2 FQGNSA. The J segment lost 5 bases and the V segment lost 2 bases, leaving 10 bases of the junction unmatched. The CDR3 has 18 residues. The CDR3: CASSLLQGARANNSPLHF. Here the CDR3 DNA reads TGTGCCAGCAGCTTATTACAGGGGGCAAGAGCGAATAATTCACCCCTCCACTTT.

Only a few counts were recorded for this clone. The chain combines TRBV5-8 with TRBJ2-7, with 7 bases matching TRBD2. Trimming took 0 bases from V and 5 from J; bases not matched to a gene: 5. Germline loops: CDR1 SGHTS, CDR2 YDEGEE. CDR3 size: 14 residues. This CDR3 is CASSLGRGGDEQYF. CDR3 in DNA: TGTGCCAGCAGCTTGGGGCGTGGGGGGGACGAGCAGTACTTC.

This chain links TRBV7-8 with TRBJ2-1; D not resolved. Looked up from germline, CDR1 is SGHVS and CDR2 is FQNEAQ. V was pared by 0 bases and J by 4 bases, with 4 bases between. The CDR3 extends over 13 amino acids. Here the CDR3 reads CASSLANYNEQFF. DNA for the CDR3: TGTGCCAGCAGCTTAGCCAATTACAATGAGCAGTTCTTC.

This clone was counted only a few times. V is TRBV7-7 and J is TRBJ2-5, with TRBD2 identical over 9 bases. The germline V gene encodes CDR1 SSHAT and CDR2 FNYEAQ (reference sequence). The CDR3 has 13 amino acids. CDR3 bases: TGTGCTAGTAGCGGGAGACGGTACGAGACCCAGTACTTC. Translation gives CASSGRRYETQYF.

This clone has just one count. The genes are TRBV27 and TRBJ2-6; D is possibly TRBD2 (5 bases). Germline CDR1 and CDR2: MNHEY and SMNVEV (reference sequence). CDR3 length: 14 residues. V shed 8 bases and J shed 4 bases, with 12 bases lying between them. The CDR3 bases are TGTGCCAGCGGGCGGGCCCCCGGGGCCAACGTCCTGACTTTC. Translated, it gives CASGRAPGANVLTF.

The chain joins TRBV19 to TRBJ1-2, with 11 positions matching TRBD1. Per the germline V gene, CDR1 is LNHDA and CDR2 is SQIVND (reference sequence). The V segment lost 5 bases and the J segment 6 bases; nucleotides outside the gene matches: 14. This CDR3 is 17 amino acids long. Here the CDR3 DNA reads TGTGCCAGTAGTTCCCTCGGACAGGGGGCTATGGAGGATGGCTACACCTTC. Translation: CASSSLGQGAMEDGYTF. Full variable domain (remainder filled in from reference TRBV19 and TRBJ1-2): DGGITQSPKYLFRKEGQNVTLSCEQNLNHDAMYWYRQDPGQGLRLIYYSQIVNDFQKGDIAEGYSVSREKKESFPLTVTSAQKNPTAFYLCASSSLGQGAMEDGYTFGSGTRLTVV.

The chain links TRBV6-5 to TRBJ2-1; TRBD2 agrees at 8 bases. Looked up from germline, CDR1 is MNHEY and CDR2 is SVGAGI. V lost 0 bases to trimming and J lost 8 bases; unmatched junction nucleotides: 9. CDR3 size: 16 residues. For the CDR3, the DNA is TGTGCCAGCAGTTACTCGTTTGCGGGAGGCGTCTATGAGCAGTTCTTC. Translated: CASSYSFAGGVYEQFF.

J is TRBJ2-3 and V is TRBV14; D not resolved. Trimming took 6 bases from V and 3 from J, leaving 10 bases between them. The CDR3 contains 13 residues. The germline CDR1 and CDR2 sequences are SGHDN and FVKESK. CDR3 region: CASRRQATDTQYF. For the CDR3, the DNA is TGTGCCAGCAGACGGCAGGCGACAGATACGCAGTATTTT.